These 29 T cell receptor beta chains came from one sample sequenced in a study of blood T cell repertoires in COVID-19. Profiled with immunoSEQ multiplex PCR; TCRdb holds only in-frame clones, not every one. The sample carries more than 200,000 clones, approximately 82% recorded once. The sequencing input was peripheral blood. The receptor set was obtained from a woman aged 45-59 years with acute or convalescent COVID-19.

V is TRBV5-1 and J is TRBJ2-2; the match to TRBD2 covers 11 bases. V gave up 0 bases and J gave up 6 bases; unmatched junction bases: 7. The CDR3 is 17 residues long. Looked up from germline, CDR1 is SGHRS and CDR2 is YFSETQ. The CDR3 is CASSLETSGNRPGELFF. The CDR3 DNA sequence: TGCGCCAGCAGCTTGGAGACTAGCGGGAATCGCCCCGGGGAGCTGTTTTTT.

The CDR3 DNA is TGTGCCAGCAGCCCCCCGTACTCTGGAAACACCATATATTTT. It yields the protein CASSPPYSGNTIYF. The chain couples TRBV7-9 to TRBJ1-3, with D unclear. The V and J ends lost 5 bases and 0 bases respectively, with 8 bases between them. CDR1 and CDR2 from the germline V gene are SEHNR and FQNEAQ (reference sequence). This CDR3 is built from 14 residues.

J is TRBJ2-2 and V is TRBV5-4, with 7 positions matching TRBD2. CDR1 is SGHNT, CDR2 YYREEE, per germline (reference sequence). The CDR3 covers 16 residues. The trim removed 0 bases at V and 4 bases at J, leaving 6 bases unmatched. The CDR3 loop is CASSLVTGGGTGELFF. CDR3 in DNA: TGTGCCAGCAGCTTGGTAACGGGAGGTGGCACCGGGGAGCTGTTTTTT.

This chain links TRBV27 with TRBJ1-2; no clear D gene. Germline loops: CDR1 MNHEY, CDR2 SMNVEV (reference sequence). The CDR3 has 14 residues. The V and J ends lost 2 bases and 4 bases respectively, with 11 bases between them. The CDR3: CASSLRGNSYGYTF. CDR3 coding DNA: TGTGCCAGCAGTTTACGGGGTAACTCCTATGGCTACACCTTC.

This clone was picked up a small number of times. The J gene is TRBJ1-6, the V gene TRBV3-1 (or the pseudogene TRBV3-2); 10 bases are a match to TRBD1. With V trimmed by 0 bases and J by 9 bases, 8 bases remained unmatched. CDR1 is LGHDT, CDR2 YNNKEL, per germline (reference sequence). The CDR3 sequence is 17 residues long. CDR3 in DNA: TGTGCCAGCAGCCAAGAGGTTGCGACAGGGGGCGGTTCACCCCTCCACTTT. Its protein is CASSQEVATGGGSPLHF.

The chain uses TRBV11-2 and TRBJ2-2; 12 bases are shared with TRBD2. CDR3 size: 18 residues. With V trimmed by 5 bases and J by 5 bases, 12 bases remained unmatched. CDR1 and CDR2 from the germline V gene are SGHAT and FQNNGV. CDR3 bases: TGTGCCAGCAGCCTAGGGACCTTACTAGCGGGAGGAACCGGGGAGCTGTTTTTT. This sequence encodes CASSLGTLLAGGTGELFF. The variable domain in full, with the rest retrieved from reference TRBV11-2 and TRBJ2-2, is EAGVAQSPRYKIIEKRQSVAFWCNPISGHATLYWYQQILGQGPKLLIQFQNNGVVDDSQLPKDRFSAERLKGVDSTLKIQPAKLEDSAVYLCASSLGTLLAGGTGELFFGEGSRLTVL.

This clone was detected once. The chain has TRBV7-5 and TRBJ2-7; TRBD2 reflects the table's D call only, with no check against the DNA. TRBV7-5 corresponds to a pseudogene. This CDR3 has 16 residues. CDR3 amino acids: CARSLRDGDYHYEQYF. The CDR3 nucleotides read TGTGCCAGAAGCTTAAGGGACGGGGACTATCATTACGAGCAGTACTTC.

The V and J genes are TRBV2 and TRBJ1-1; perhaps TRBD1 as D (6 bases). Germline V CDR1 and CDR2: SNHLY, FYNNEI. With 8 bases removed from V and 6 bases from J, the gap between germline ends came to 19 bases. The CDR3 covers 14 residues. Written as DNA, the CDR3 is TGTGCCAGCCACGAAAGACAGGTGCCCCCTGAAGCTTTCTTT. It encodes CASHERQVPPEAFF.

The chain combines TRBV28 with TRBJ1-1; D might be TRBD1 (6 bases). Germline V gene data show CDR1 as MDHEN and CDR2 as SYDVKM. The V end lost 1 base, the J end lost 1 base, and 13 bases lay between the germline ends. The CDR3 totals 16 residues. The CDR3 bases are TGTGCCAGCAGTTTATACAAAACAGGGAGGAACACTGAAGCTTTCTTT. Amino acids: CASSLYKTGRNTEAFF.

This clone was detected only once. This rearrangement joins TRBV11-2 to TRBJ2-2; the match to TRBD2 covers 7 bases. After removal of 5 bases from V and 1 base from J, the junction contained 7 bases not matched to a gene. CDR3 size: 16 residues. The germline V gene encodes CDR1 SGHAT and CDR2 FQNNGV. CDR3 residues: CASSPVGGGNTGELFF. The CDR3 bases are TGTGCCAGCAGCCCCGTTGGGGGGGGGAACACCGGGGAGCTGTTTTTT.

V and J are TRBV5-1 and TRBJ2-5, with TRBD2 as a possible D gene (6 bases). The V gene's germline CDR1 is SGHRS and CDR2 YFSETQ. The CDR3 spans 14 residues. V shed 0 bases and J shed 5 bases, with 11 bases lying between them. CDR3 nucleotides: TGCGCCAGCAGCTTGGTTTCTAGCGTGGAGACCCAGTACTTC. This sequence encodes CASSLVSSVETQYF.

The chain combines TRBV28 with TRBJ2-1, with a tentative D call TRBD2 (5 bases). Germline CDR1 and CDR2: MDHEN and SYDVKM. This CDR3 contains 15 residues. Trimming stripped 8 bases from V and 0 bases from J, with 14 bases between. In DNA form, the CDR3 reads TGTGCCAGCTCTCAGGCGGGTACCTCCTACAATGAGCAGTTCTTC. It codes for CASSQAGTSYNEQFF.

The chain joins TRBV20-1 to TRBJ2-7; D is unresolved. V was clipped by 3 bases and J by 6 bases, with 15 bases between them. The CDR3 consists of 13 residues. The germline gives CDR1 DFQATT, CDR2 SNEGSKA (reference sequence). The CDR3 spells CSASGGSSFEQYF. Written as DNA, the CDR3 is TGCAGTGCTAGTGGCGGTAGCAGCTTCGAGCAGTACTTC.

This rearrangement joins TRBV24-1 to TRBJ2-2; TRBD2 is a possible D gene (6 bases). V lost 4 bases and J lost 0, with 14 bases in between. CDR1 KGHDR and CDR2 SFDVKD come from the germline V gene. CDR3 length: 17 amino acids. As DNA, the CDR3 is TGTGCCACCAGTGACCCGGGACTGAAGACGAACACCGGGGAGCTGTTTTTT. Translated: CATSDPGLKTNTGELFF.

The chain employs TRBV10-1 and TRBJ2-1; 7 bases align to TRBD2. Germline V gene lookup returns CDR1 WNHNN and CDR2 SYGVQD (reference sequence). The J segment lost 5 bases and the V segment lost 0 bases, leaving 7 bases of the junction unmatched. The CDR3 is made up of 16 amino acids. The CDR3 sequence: CASSESVAGDDNEQFF. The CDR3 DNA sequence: TGCGCCAGCAGTGAGTCGGTGGCGGGAGATGACAATGAGCAGTTCTTC.

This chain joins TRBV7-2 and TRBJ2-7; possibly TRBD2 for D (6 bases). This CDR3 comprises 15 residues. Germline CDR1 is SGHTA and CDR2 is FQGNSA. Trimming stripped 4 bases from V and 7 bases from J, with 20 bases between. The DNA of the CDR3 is TGTGCCAGCAGCTCAGTGACTACCGGACTACGGGAGCAGTACTTC. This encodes CASSSVTTGLREQYF. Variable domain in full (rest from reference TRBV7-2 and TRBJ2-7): GAGVSQSPSNKVTEKGKDVELRCDPISGHTALYWYRQSLGQGLEFLIYFQGNSAPDKSGLPSDRFSAERTGGSVSTLTIQRTQQEDSAVYLCASSSVTTGLREQYFGPGTRLTVT.

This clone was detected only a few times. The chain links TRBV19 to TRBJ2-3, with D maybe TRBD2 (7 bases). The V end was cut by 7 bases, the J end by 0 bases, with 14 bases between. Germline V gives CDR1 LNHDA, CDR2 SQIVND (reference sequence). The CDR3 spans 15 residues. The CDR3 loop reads CASMDGGASTDTQYF. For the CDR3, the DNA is TGTGCCAGTATGGATGGGGGGGCAAGCACAGATACGCAGTATTTT.

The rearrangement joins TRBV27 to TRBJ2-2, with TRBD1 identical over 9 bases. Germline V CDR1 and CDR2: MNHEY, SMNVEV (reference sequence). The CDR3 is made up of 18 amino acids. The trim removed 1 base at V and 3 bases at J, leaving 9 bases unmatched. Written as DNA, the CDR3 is TGTGCCAGCAGTTTATACTGGACAGGGGTTGGGTACACCGGGGAGCTGTTTTTT. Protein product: CASSLYWTGVGYTGELFF.

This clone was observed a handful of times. CDR3: CATKYGSEQFF. DNA of the CDR3: TGTGCCACCAAATACGGGAGTGAGCAGTTCTTC. V and J are TRBV7-9 and TRBJ2-1, with D maybe TRBD2 (6 bases). Trimming left V 10 bases short and J 9 bases short, with 13 bases between. The germline V gene has CDR1 SEHNR and CDR2 FQNEAQ (reference sequence). The CDR3 totals 11 residues.

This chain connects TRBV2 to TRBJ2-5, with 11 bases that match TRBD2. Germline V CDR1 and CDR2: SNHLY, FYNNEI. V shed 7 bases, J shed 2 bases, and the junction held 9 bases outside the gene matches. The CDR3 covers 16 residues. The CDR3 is CASTEGLAGTQETQYF. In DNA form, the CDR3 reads TGTGCCAGCACCGAAGGACTAGCGGGTACTCAAGAGACCCAGTACTTC.

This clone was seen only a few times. The CDR3 loop reads CASSSMGQQGNYGYTF. The CDR3 DNA is TGTGCCAGCAGTTCCATGGGCCAACAGGGTAACTATGGCTACACCTTC. The chain links TRBV28 to TRBJ1-2; D might be TRBD1 (6 bases). CDR3 length equals 16 residues. Germline V gives CDR1 MDHEN, CDR2 SYDVKM. Trimming removed 4 bases at V and 1 base at J, with 16 bases between.

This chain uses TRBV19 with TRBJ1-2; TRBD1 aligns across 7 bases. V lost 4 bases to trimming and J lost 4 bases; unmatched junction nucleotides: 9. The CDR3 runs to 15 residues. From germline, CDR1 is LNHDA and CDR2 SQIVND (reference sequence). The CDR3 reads CASSSGQPGGYGYTF. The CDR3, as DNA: TGTGCCAGTAGTAGCGGACAGCCAGGGGGCTATGGCTACACCTTC.

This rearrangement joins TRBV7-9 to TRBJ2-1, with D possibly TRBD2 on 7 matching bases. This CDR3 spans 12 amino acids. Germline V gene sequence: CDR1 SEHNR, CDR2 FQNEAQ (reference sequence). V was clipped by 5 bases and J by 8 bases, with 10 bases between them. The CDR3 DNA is TGTGCCAGCAGCCCCGGGGGGCATGAGCAGTTCTTC. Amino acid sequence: CASSPGGHEQFF.

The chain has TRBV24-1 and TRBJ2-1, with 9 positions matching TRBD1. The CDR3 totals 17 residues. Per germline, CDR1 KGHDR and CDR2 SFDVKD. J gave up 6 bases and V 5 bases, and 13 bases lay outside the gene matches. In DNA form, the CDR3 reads TGTGCCACCAGTGGCCTGGGGGGACAGGGTGCAACCAATGAGCAGTTCTTC. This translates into CATSGLGGQGATNEQFF.

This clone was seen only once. This CDR3 is CATSDSKGGDGHRDTQYF. CDR3 nucleotide sequence: TGTGCCACCAGTGATTCAAAGGGAGGGGATGGACATCGGGATACGCAGTATTTT. The rearrangement joins TRBV24-1 to TRBJ2-3; 7 bases align to TRBD2. V lost 2 bases and J lost 6; bases outside the gene matches: 16. In germline, CDR1 is KGHDR, CDR2 SFDVKD. The CDR3 extends over 18 amino acids.

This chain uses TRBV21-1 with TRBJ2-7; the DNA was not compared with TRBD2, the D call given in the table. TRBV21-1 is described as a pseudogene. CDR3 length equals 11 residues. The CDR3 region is CASSLPNGEFV. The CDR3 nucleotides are TGTGCCAGCAGCCTTCCGAACGGAGAATTCGTC.

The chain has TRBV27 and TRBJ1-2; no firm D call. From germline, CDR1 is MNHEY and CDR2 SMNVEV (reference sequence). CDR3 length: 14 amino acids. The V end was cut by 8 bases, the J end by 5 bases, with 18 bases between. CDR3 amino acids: CASGHTGFGYGYTF. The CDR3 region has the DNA TGTGCCAGCGGGCACACGGGATTTGGGTATGGCTACACCTTC.

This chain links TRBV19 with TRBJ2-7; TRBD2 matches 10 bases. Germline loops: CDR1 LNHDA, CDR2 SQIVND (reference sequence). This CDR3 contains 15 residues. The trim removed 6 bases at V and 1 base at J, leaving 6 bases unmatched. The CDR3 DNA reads TGTGCCAGTAGCGCGGGACTAGCGTCTTCCTACGAGCAGTACTTC. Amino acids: CASSAGLASSYEQYF.

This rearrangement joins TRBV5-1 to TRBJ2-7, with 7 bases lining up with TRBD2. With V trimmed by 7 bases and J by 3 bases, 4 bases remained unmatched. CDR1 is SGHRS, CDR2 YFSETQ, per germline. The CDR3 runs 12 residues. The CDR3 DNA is TGCGCCAGCGGGACTACTTTCTACGAGCAGTACTTC. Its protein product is CASGTTFYEQYF.